Described below is a single TCR beta chain sequence and its context. As yet, its antigen is unknown. The data originate from a study of blood T cells in healthy people across ages. Study findings and constraints: Among long-lived donors, naive CD4+ cells were more numerous and diversity higher than in aged donors.

This CDR3 contains 13 residues. Trimming cost V 0 bases and J 6 bases, with 11 bases left between them. CDR1 is SQVTM, CDR2 ANQGSEA, per germline. Researchers isolated at least 6.5 million PBMCs per sample. A second PCR, run for about 7 to 11 cycles, used a sample-barcoded 5' primer plus a J-beta primer mix. TCRdb used MiXCR to reprocess the 5' RACE reads, holding one entry per CDR3 protein. Here the sample spans fewer than 1,200,000 distinct CDR3 sequences, under 30% being singletons. This sample also appeared in a second study, on T cells of mothers and their children.

Sample: blood. The TCR originated in a girl aged 2-10 years in good health. The chain has TRBV29-1 and TRBJ2-5, with no clear D. CDR3 bases: TGCAGCGTTGAAGACGCTGCGGAAAAGACCCAGTACTTC. Protein sequence: CSVEDAAEKTQYF.